This T cell receptor beta chain was sequenced during a study of CD4+ T cells in melanoma. This clone was seen more than once but under ten times. Its antigen is not identified. The CDR3 spans 14 residues. The V end lost 6 bases, the J end lost 0 bases, and 9 bases lay between the germline ends. From germline, CDR1 is LNHDA and CDR2 SQIVND (reference sequence). Method: immunoSEQ multiplex PCR; TCRdb's copy keeps in-frame clones and lacks some. The sample carries tens of thousands of clones, over 60% recorded once. Regarding the study as a whole: In melanoma, neoantigen-specific CD4+ T cells reportedly differed in differentiation state.

The chain uses TRBV19 and TRBJ2-1; the D gene is possibly TRBD2 (5 bases). Material: tumor tissue. This TCR was sampled from a human donor with melanoma. The CDR3 is CASRVAGSYNEQFF. The DNA of the CDR3 is TGTGCCAGTAGGGTGGCGGGCTCCTACAATGAGCAGTTCTTC.